These 27 T cell receptor beta chains were sequenced from one sample in a study of cytomegalovirus exposure and HLA in healthy donors. The PCR made use of 60 Vbeta and 13 Jbeta primers. The table came from immunoSEQ multiplex PCR; TCRdb's copy has only in-frame clones and leaves some out. The table records some 160,000 clones, less than 9.5% of them present only once. The sample was PBMCs. The receptors derive from a male donor in good health and CMV-seronegative.

V and J are TRBV4-3 and TRBJ2-1; TRBD2 might be the D (7 bases). Germline CDR1 is LGHNA and CDR2 is YSLEER. Trimming removed 0 bases from V and 2 bases from J, with 14 bases in between. The length of the CDR3 is 17 residues. The CDR3: CASSQDRGAGTYNEQFF. The CDR3 DNA reads as TGCGCCAGCAGCCAAGATCGGGGGGCGGGGACCTACAATGAGCAGTTCTTC.

This chain uses TRBV28 with TRBJ1-1; TRBD1 matches 8 bases. The ends lost 5 bases at V and 5 bases at J; junction bases unmatched: 7. Germline lookup yields CDR1 MDHEN and CDR2 SYDVKM. The CDR3 is made up of 14 amino acids. The CDR3 nucleotides read TGTGCCAGCAGTCTTGGACAGGGTCGTACTGAAGCTTTCTTT. The encoded protein is CASSLGQGRTEAFF.

This clone was observed a few times. This chain joins TRBV28 and TRBJ1-2; D unresolved. The germline gives CDR1 MDHEN, CDR2 SYDVKM. This CDR3 spans 15 amino acids. V was pared by 6 bases and J by 5 bases, with 19 bases between. The CDR3 spells CASSLPQRGPYGYTF. The CDR3 DNA follows: TGTGCCAGCAGCCTCCCCCAACGAGGGCCTTATGGCTACACCTTC.

This clone was counted between two and nine times. The rearrangement links TRBV7-9 to TRBJ2-7; 8 nucleotides match TRBD1. The CDR3 runs 14 residues. V shed 5 bases, J shed 5 bases, and the junction held 8 bases outside the gene matches. CDR1 SEHNR and CDR2 FQNEAQ come from the germline V gene (reference sequence). CDR3 sequence (DNA): TGTGCCAGCAGCCCGAGGACAGGGAGGAACGAGCAGTACTTC. This encodes CASSPRTGRNEQYF.

The chain employs TRBV5-4 and TRBJ2-2, with D possibly TRBD2 on 5 matching bases. CDR1 and CDR2 from the germline V gene are SGHNT and YYREEE (reference sequence). Trimming took 2 bases from V and 5 from J, leaving 13 bases between them. The CDR3 contains 15 residues. Here the CDR3 reads CASSLSEKRTGELFF. The CDR3 region has the DNA TGTGCCAGCAGCTTAAGCGAGAAGCGGACCGGGGAGCTGTTTTTT. Full variable domain (outside the CDR3, taken from reference TRBV5-4 and TRBJ2-2): ETGVTQSPTHLIKTRGQQVTLRCSSQSGHNTVSWYQQALGQGPQFIFQYYREEENGRGNFPPRFSGLQFPNYSSELNVNALELDDSALYLCASSLSEKRTGELFFGEGSRLTVL.

This clone was counted a few times. The CDR3 reads CASGSGGGYEQYF. The CDR3 region has the DNA TGTGCCAGCGGATCAGGGGGCGGCTACGAGCAGTACTTC. The chain is built from TRBV28 and TRBJ2-7; the match to TRBD1 covers 8 bases. The junction had 6 bases not matched to a gene; V was cut back by 8 bases and J by 3 bases. Germline V gene sequence: CDR1 MDHEN, CDR2 SYDVKM. The CDR3 loop spans 13 amino acids.

In this sample, this clone turned up a few times. The chain uses TRBV28 and TRBJ1-1; the D gene is possibly TRBD1 (5 bases). Trimming pared 2 bases from V and 5 bases from J, leaving 9 bases between. This CDR3 region has 13 residues. CDR1 is MDHEN and CDR2 is SYDVKM in the germline V gene. The chain's CDR3 is CASSLAGGTEAFF. The CDR3 coding sequence is TGTGCCAGCAGTTTAGCCGGGGGGACTGAAGCTTTCTTT.

Here the CDR3 reads CASRVSSGTGRNEQFF. The CDR3 DNA reads as TGTGCCAGTAGGGTCAGTAGCGGGACTGGACGCAATGAGCAGTTCTTC. V is TRBV19 and J is TRBJ2-1, with 8 bases lining up with TRBD2. Germline CDR1 is LNHDA and CDR2 is SQIVND (reference sequence). The CDR3 runs 16 residues. Germline trimming cut 6 bases from V and 6 bases from J; bases unmatched to any gene: 13.

The chain uses TRBV11-1 and TRBJ2-7; TRBD2 matches at 8 bases. Germline V gene sequence: CDR1 SGHAT, CDR2 FQDESV (reference sequence). The CDR3 covers 15 residues. V lost 3 bases and J lost 2; bases outside the gene matches: 6. In nucleotides, the CDR3 is TGTGCCAGCAGCTTTCGACTAGCGCGACCCTACGAGCAGTACTTC. It is translated as CASSFRLARPYEQYF.

Points on this clone: The sample has other DNA sequences that encode this CDR3 too. J is TRBJ1-1 and V is TRBV5-1; no clear D. In germline, CDR1 is SGHRS, CDR2 YFSETQ. This CDR3 has 13 amino acids. V was shortened by 1 base and J by 1 base, with 5 bases between the two germline ends. Here the CDR3 DNA reads TGCGCCAGCAGCTTGCAGGAGAACACTGAAGCTTTCTTT. It yields the protein CASSLQENTEAFF. The variable domain in full, completed from reference TRBV5-1 and TRBJ1-1, reads KAGVTQTPRYLIKTRGQQVTLSCSPISGHRSVSWYQQTPGQGLQFLFEYFSETQRNKGNFPGRFSGRQFSNSRSEMNVSTLELGDSALYLCASSLQENTEAFFGQGTRLTVV.

This clone was counted only a few times. The CDR3 loop is CASSGLQGAGELFF. DNA for the CDR3: TGTGCCAGCAGTGGATTACAGGGGGCCGGGGAGCTGTTTTTT. J is TRBJ2-2 and V is TRBV6-1, with TRBD1 matching 8 bases. The CDR3 runs 14 residues. Germline CDR1 and CDR2: MNHNS and SASEGT. V was clipped by 4 bases and J by 6 bases; unmatched bases: 4.

The CDR3 region has the DNA TGTGCCATCAGTGAGTCGTTCGGGACAGATTCCTCCCTCCCTGGAAACACCATATATTTT. It codes for CAISESFGTDSSLPGNTIYF. The chain couples TRBV10-3 to TRBJ1-3; TRBD1 matches 7 bases. With V trimmed by 0 bases and J by 2 bases, 16 bases remained unmatched. The CDR3 covers 20 residues. The germline CDR1 and CDR2 sequences are ENHRY and SYGVKD.

The sample holds a few counts of this clone. The chain carries TRBV4-3 and TRBJ1-1, with D possibly TRBD1 on 5 matching bases. Trimming shortened V by 3 bases and J by 4 bases, and 18 bases separated the two germline ends. Per the germline V gene, CDR1 is LGHNA and CDR2 is YSLEER. The CDR3 covers 16 residues. The CDR3: CASSHRERGGSTEAFF. In DNA form, the CDR3 reads TGCGCCAGCAGCCACCGGGAGCGGGGCGGTAGCACTGAAGCTTTCTTT.

This chain connects TRBV7-2 to TRBJ2-7, with 8 bases identical to TRBD2. There are 15 residues in the CDR3. Germline V lookup: CDR1 SGHTA, CDR2 FQGNSA. Germline trimming cut 5 bases from V and 0 bases from J; bases unmatched to any gene: 6. CDR3 sequence: CASSLKGTSSYEQYF. In nucleotides, the CDR3 is TGTGCCAGCAGCCTGAAGGGGACTAGCTCCTACGAGCAGTACTTC.

The chain uses TRBV4-3 and TRBJ1-2; D remains unclear. The CDR3 consists of 12 residues. Germline V CDR1 and CDR2: LGHNA, YSLEER. The V and J ends lost 1 base and 7 bases respectively, with 7 bases between them. In DNA form, the CDR3 reads TGCGCCAGCAGCCAAGCCCGGAGTGGCTACACCTTC. Encoded protein: CASSQARSGYTF.

V gene TRBV25-1 combines with J gene TRBJ1-4; 8 bases are a match to TRBD1. The CDR3 extends over 15 amino acids. CDR1 is MGHDK and CDR2 is SYGVNS in the germline V gene. V shed 3 bases and J 2 bases; nucleotides not matched to a gene: 2. The CDR3 DNA is TGTGCCAGCAGTGACGACAGGGGTACTAATGAAAAACTGTTTTTT. It specifies CASSDDRGTNEKLFF.

The chain joins TRBV28 to TRBJ1-2; 8 bases map to TRBD1. The CDR3 consists of 16 residues. The germline gives CDR1 MDHEN, CDR2 SYDVKM. Trimming removed 3 bases from V and 2 bases from J; junction bases left unmatched: 8. CDR3 sequence (DNA): TGTGCCAGCAGTTTGGGTGGGACAGGAGCGAACTATGGCTACACCTTC. It specifies CASSLGGTGANYGYTF.

The rearrangement links TRBV5-1 to TRBJ1-1, with 7 bases matching TRBD1. V shed 4 bases, J shed 0 bases, and the junction held 6 bases outside the gene matches. Germline V gives CDR1 SGHRS, CDR2 YFSETQ. This CDR3 spans 15 amino acids. The CDR3 DNA reads TGCGCCAGCAGCCCTCAACAGGGGTTGAACACTGAAGCTTTCTTT. Translated: CASSPQQGLNTEAFF.

The rearrangement uses TRBV7-2 and TRBJ1-2, with 11 bases matching TRBD1. Germline loops: CDR1 SGHTA, CDR2 FQGNSA. J lost 7 bases, V lost 5 bases, and 9 bases had no gene match. CDR3 size: 15 residues. CDR3 nucleotides: TGTGCCAGCAGCCCAAAAGGACAGGGGGCGAGTGGCTACACCTTC. It specifies CASSPKGQGASGYTF.

This clone has a handful of counts. This chain connects TRBV7-9 to TRBJ2-3; D remains unclear. The CDR3 runs 13 residues. Per the germline V gene, CDR1 is SEHNR and CDR2 is FQNEAQ (reference sequence). V lost 2 bases, J lost 5 bases, and 8 bases lay in between. CDR3 sequence: CASSLLGLDTQYF. CDR3 DNA: TGTGCCAGCAGCTTACTAGGTTTAGATACGCAGTATTTT.

This clone was detected only a few times. One end of the junction fails to match germline, which may point to a read error. This specimen includes other DNA sequences encoding the same CDR3. The chain couples TRBV4-3 to TRBJ2-7; 7 bases align to TRBD1. Germline loops: CDR1 LGHNA, CDR2 YSLEER. The CDR3 has 15 residues. The CDR3 sequence: CASSQDRAGLYEQYF. For the CDR3, the DNA is TGCGCTAGCAGCCAAGACAGGGCTGGGTTGTACGAGCAGTACTTC.

This clone turned up a few times. The chain carries TRBV25-1 and TRBJ2-1, with D perhaps TRBD2 (7 bases). The CDR3 runs 15 residues. Per the germline V gene, CDR1 is MGHDK and CDR2 is SYGVNS. The germline V and J ends were trimmed by 3 bases and 10 bases, with 19 bases remaining between them. The CDR3 coding sequence is TGTGCCAGCAGTGACCCCAATACGGGGAGGGGGGAGCAGTTCTTC. Translated: CASSDPNTGRGEQFF.

A few counts support this clone. The chain combines TRBV29-1 with TRBJ1-1; D is undetermined. Trimming removed 1 base at V and 3 bases at J, with 12 bases between. The CDR3 is made up of 14 amino acids. Germline CDR1 SQVTM, CDR2 ANQGSEA. The CDR3 DNA follows: TGCAGCGTTGAAGGGATGACCCGGGACACTGAAGCTTTCTTT. Translating gives CSVEGMTRDTEAFF. The whole variable domain, remainder taken from reference TRBV29-1 and TRBJ1-1, is SAVISQKPSRDICQRGTSLTIQCQVDSQVTMMFWYRQQPGQSLTLIATANQGSEATYESGFVIDKFPISRPNLTFSTLTVSNMSPEDSSIYLCSVEGMTRDTEAFFGQGTRLTVV.

This CDR3 is CASSFAGTSGLGRNEQFF. The CDR3 coding sequence is TGTGCCAGCAGCTTCGCCGGGACTAGCGGATTAGGGAGGAATGAGCAGTTCTTC. The gene calls are TRBV7-2 and TRBJ2-1; TRBD2 aligns across 11 bases. Per germline, CDR1 SGHTA and CDR2 FQGNSA. This CDR3 contains 18 residues. Trimming at V came to 3 bases and at J to 7 bases, leaving 14 bases not matched to a gene.

Only a few counts were recorded for this clone. The chain combines TRBV10-2 with TRBJ2-7, with 9 bases that match TRBD1. The V and J ends lost 8 bases and 6 bases, in that order; junction bases with no gene match: 8. This CDR3 contains 13 residues. Germline CDR1 is WSHSY and CDR2 is SAAADI. CDR3 sequence reads: CASRGQGLIEQYF. Written as DNA, the CDR3 is TGCGCCAGCCGGGGACAGGGCTTAATCGAGCAGTACTTC.

This clone was observed a handful of times. This chain connects TRBV19 to TRBJ2-1; no definite D call. CDR3 length: 16 amino acids. The germline CDR1 and CDR2 sequences are LNHDA and SQIVND (reference sequence). V lost 3 bases and J 4 bases, leaving 16 bases between the germline ends. The CDR3 region is CASSIFLSDPYNEQFF. The CDR3 DNA reads TGTGCCAGTAGTATCTTCCTCAGCGACCCTTACAATGAGCAGTTCTTC.

CDR3 sequence reads: CASSTALGVGSTTDTQYF. In DNA form, the CDR3 reads TGTGCCAGCAGCACCGCATTAGGCGTCGGGAGTACAACAGATACGCAGTATTTT. The V call is TRBV9, the J call TRBJ2-3; D might be TRBD2 (6 bases). CDR3 length equals 18 residues. The germline V gene encodes CDR1 SGDLS and CDR2 YYNGEE. Trimming removed 4 bases at V and 3 bases at J, with 24 bases between.